This T cell receptor (beta chain) was documented in a study of tumor-infiltrating lymphocytes in primary liver carcinoma. Making TCR beta cDNA involved approximately 520 ng total RNA and a constant-region primer. Three-round nested multiplex PCR performed with slightly modified ARM-PCR produced the TCR beta libraries. The two initial PCR rounds, ten to eleven cycles each, used TRBV1-TRBV30 forward and C-beta reverse primers. TCRdb re-called the multiplex PCR reads with MiXCR, one entry per CDR3 protein. The table shows about 120,000 distinct CDR3 sequences, with roughly 75% occurring only once. For each extraction, RNA and DNA were obtained together from about 21-30 mg of unsorted bulk tissue. This CDR3 region has 15 residues. Germline V gene data show CDR1 as MNHNY and CDR2 as SVGAGI (reference sequence). V gave up 7 bases and J gave up 8 bases, with 21 bases separating them.

This receptor was identified in a woman aged 55-69 years with primary liver carcinoma and hepatitis B virus infection. Sequenced: tumor-adjacent normal liver tissue. This sequence joins TRBV6-6 and TRBJ2-1; either TRBD1 or TRBD2 may supply D (7 bases each). CDR3 residues: CASTHSQGGRDEQFF. The CDR3 DNA reads TGTGCCAGCACGCACAGCCAGGGGGGGCGCGATGAGCAGTTCTTC.